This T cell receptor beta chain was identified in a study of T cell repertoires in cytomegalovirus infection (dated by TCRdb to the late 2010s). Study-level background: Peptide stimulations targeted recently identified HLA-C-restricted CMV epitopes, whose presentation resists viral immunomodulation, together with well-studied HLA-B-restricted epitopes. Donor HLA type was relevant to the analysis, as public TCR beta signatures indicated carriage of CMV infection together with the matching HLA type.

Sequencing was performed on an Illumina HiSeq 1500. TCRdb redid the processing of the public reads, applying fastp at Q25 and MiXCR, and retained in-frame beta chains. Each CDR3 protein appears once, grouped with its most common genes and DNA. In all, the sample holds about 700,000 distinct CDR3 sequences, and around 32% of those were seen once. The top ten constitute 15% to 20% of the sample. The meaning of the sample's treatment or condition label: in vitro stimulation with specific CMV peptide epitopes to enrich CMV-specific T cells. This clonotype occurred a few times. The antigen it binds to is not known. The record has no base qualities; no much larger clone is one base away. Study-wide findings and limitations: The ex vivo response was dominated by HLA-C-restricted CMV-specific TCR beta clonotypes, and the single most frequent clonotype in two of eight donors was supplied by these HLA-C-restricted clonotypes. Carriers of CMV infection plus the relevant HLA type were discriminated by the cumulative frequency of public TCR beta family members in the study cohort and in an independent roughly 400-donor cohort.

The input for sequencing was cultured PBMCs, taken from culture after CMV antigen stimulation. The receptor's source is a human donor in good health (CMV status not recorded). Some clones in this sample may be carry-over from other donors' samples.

The CDR3 region reads CASSQSPLVYQETQYF. The nucleotide sequence is TGTGCCAGCAGCCAAAGCCCCCTAGTGTACCAAGAGACCCAGTACTTC. Recombination connected TRBV7-2 to TRBJ2-5, with the D gene call left open. From the cysteine up to the phenylalanine, the CDR3 has a length of 16 residues. Only the CDR3 DNA stays, 48 bases, in frame from base 1. Trimming takes 5 bases from V and 0 bases from J, and the germline ends sit 16 bases apart. The germline V gene supplies CDR1 SGHTA and CDR2 FQGNSA.